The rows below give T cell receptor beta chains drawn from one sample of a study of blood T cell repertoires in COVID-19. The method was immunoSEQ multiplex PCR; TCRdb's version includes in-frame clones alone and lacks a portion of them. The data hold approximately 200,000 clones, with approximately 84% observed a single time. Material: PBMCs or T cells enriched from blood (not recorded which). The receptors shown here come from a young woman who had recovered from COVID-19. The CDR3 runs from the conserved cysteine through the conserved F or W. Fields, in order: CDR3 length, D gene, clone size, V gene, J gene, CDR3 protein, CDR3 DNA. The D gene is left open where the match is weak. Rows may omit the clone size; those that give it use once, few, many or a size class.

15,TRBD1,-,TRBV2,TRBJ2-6,CASSATGTGANVLTF,TGTGCCAGCAGTGCGACAGGGACCGGGGCCAACGTCCTGACTTTC
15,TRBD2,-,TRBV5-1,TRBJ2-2,CASRGLAGSTGELFF,TGCGCCAGTCGGGGACTAGCGGGTAGCACCGGGGAGCTGTTTTTT
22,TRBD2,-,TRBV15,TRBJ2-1,CATSRAGGSRAGGPSSYNEQFF,TGTGCCACCAGCAGAGCCGGGGGGTCAAGAGCGGGAGGGCCAAGCTCCTACAATGAGCAGTTCTTC
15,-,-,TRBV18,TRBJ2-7,CASSGSRTRAYEQYF,TGTGCCAGCTCAGGAAGTCGGACGAGGGCCTACGAGCAGTACTTC
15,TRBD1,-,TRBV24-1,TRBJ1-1,CATSDTRQGRTEAFF,TGTGCCACCAGTGATACCCGACAGGGGAGAACTGAAGCTTTCTTT
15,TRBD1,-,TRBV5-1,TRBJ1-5,CASSLQGAASQPQHF,TGCGCCAGCAGCTTACAGGGGGCGGCGAGTCAGCCCCAGCATTTT
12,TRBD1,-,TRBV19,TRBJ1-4,CASSRQGGKLFF,TGTGCCAGTAGTAGACAGGGCGGAAAACTGTTTTTT
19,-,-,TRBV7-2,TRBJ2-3,CASSLAHTGVGPPTDTQYF,TGTGCCAGCAGCTTAGCTCACACGGGGGTGGGACCCCCCACAGATACGCAGTATTTT
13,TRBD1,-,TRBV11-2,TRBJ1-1,CASSLTGGTEAFF,TGTGCCAGCAGCTTGACAGGGGGAACTGAAGCTTTCTTT
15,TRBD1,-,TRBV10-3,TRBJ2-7,CAISESRQGAYEQYF,TGTGCCATCAGTGAGTCGAGGCAGGGGGCTTACGAGCAGTACTTC
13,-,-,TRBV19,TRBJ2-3,CASSILGTDTQYF,TGTGCCAGTAGTATACTAGGCACAGATACGCAGTATTTT
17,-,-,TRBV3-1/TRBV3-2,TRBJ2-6,CASSQEGTGSGANVLTF,TGTGCCAGCAGCCAAGAGGGGACTGGCTCTGGGGCCAACGTCCTGACTTTC
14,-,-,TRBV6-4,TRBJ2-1,CASSDSADYNEQFF,TGTGCCAGCAGTGACTCGGCAGATTACAATGAGCAGTTCTTC
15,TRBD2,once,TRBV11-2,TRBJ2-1,CASSLEAGGYNEQFF,TGTGCCAGCAGCTTAGAAGCGGGGGGCTACAATGAGCAGTTCTTC
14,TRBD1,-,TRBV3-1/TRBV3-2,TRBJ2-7,CASTRQGNSYEQYF,TGTGCCAGCACACGACAGGGGAATTCCTACGAGCAGTACTTC
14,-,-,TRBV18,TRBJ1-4,CASSPTVANEKLFF,TGTGCCAGCTCACCCACAGTGGCTAATGAAAAACTGTTTTTT
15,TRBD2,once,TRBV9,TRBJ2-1,CASSPGGRAVDEQFF,TGTGCCAGCAGCCCAGGTGGGAGGGCCGTCGATGAGCAGTTCTTC